These 18 T cell receptor beta chains were all obtained from the same sample, sequenced in a study of blood T cell repertoires in COVID-19 (dated by TCRdb to 2018 to 2021). Library preparation used the immunoSEQ multiplex PCR assay. Not all clones reach the TCRdb copy of this immuneACCESS table, which keeps in-frame sequences only. Checked studies attribute under half of the gap to unresolved V genes and leave the rest unexplained. Across this sample there are about 170,000 clones, with 70% to 85% seen only once. The ten largest clonotypes hold roughly 19% of the sample. The specimen sequenced was PBMCs or T cells enriched from blood (not recorded which). These receptors came from a woman in her 70s in a cohort exposed to, infected with or recovered from COVID-19 (not recorded which).

This chain connects TRBV7-2 to TRBJ2-5; D uncertain. Germline lookup yields CDR1 SGHTA and CDR2 FQGNSA. This CDR3 has 14 residues. V dropped 1 base and J dropped 5 bases, with 11 bases sitting between them. CDR3: CASSLGVILETQYF. In DNA, the CDR3 is TGTGCCAGCAGCTTAGGAGTGATATTGGAGACCCAGTACTTC.

The chain links TRBV5-4 to TRBJ1-4, with 11 bases identical to TRBD1. V trimming: 2 bases; J trimming: 8 bases; junction bases outside the gene matches: 2. CDR1 is SGHNT, CDR2 YYREEE, per germline (reference sequence). The CDR3 covers 14 residues. CDR3 residues: CASSFGTGGEKLFF. The CDR3, as DNA: TGTGCCAGCAGCTTCGGGACAGGGGGAGAAAAACTGTTTTTT.

This clone was recorded only once. The gene calls are TRBV10-3 and TRBJ1-5; D not certain. Per the germline V gene, CDR1 is ENHRY and CDR2 is SYGVKD. Trimming shortened V by 8 bases and J by 2 bases, and 10 bases separated the two germline ends. The CDR3 is 13 amino acids. Written as DNA, the CDR3 is TGTGCCATCGGTCAGGAGGGCAATCAGCCCCAGCATTTT. This encodes CAIGQEGNQPQHF.

The rearrangement links TRBV2 to TRBJ2-1, with 7 bases aligning to TRBD2. V was clipped by 3 bases and J by 4 bases; unmatched bases: 6. Germline V CDR1 and CDR2: SNHLY, FYNNEI. The CDR3 length is 15 residues. The CDR3 sequence is CASSEFLAEYNEQFF. The CDR3 region has the DNA TGTGCCAGCAGTGAGTTTCTAGCGGAGTACAATGAGCAGTTCTTC. The entire variable domain, with the rest obtained from reference TRBV2 and TRBJ2-1, is as follows: EPEVTQTPSHQVTQMGQEVILRCVPISNHLYFYWYRQILGQKVEFLVSFYNNEISEKSEIFDDQFSVERPDGSNFTLKIRSTKLEDSAMYFCASSEFLAEYNEQFFGPGTRLTVL.

This clone was counted once. The CDR3 sequence is CASSLVGAGSSPLHF. As DNA, the CDR3 is TGTGCCAGCAGCTTGGTCGGAGCCGGGAGTTCACCCCTCCACTTT. J is TRBJ1-6 and V is TRBV5-4, with D unresolved. In germline, CDR1 is SGHNT, CDR2 YYREEE (reference sequence). This CDR3 is built from 15 residues. V lost 0 bases and J 9 bases, leaving 13 bases between the germline ends.

The chain carries TRBV24-1 and TRBJ2-1, with 7 bases identical to TRBD1. CDR3 length equals 15 residues. Germline V gene lookup returns CDR1 KGHDR and CDR2 SFDVKD. Trimming at V came to 3 bases and at J to 6 bases, leaving 7 bases not matched to a gene. The CDR3 sequence: CATSDTRQGSNEQFF. The CDR3 coding sequence is TGTGCCACCAGTGATACCCGACAGGGTAGCAATGAGCAGTTCTTC.

This chain uses TRBV28 with TRBJ1-3; D possibly corresponds to TRBD1 (5 bases). CDR1 and CDR2 (germline): MDHEN, SYDVKM. The CDR3 consists of 13 residues. V gave up 6 bases and J gave up 2 bases, with 8 bases separating them. CDR3 in DNA: TGTGCCAGCAGGCTAGGGGCTGGAAACACCATATATTTT. Amino acid sequence: CASRLGAGNTIYF.

CDR3 bases: TGTGCCAGCATTAAGCAGGGGTACCAAGAGACCCAGTACTTC. Its protein product is CASIKQGYQETQYF. The chain combines TRBV6-5 with TRBJ2-5; a possible D gene is TRBD1 (6 bases). There are 14 residues in the CDR3. The germline V gene has CDR1 MNHEY and CDR2 SVGAGI. The germline V and J ends were trimmed by 7 bases and 0 bases, with 12 bases remaining between them.

The chain has TRBV5-1 and TRBJ1-4; TRBD1 matches 9 bases. The CDR3 consists of 16 residues. Trimming cost V 5 bases and J 4 bases; bases outside gene matches: 9. Per the germline V gene, CDR1 is SGHRS and CDR2 is YFSETQ. CDR3 bases: TGCGCCAGCAGACCCGGGACAGGGTCCGGTAATGAAAAACTGTTTTTT. Encoded protein: CASRPGTGSGNEKLFF.

Here the CDR3 reads CASSLGGMAARLYF. The CDR3 bases are TGTGCCAGCAGCTTGGGAGGGATGGCGGCTCGTTTGTACTTC. The chain joins TRBV7-8 to TRBJ2-7; 7 positions agree with TRBD2. V lost 3 bases and J lost 12; bases outside the gene matches: 14. CDR1 is SGHVS and CDR2 is FQNEAQ in the germline V gene. The CDR3 runs 14 residues.

J is TRBJ2-1 and V is TRBV28, with 8 bases identical to TRBD2. The CDR3 is 15 residues long. CDR1 MDHEN and CDR2 SYDVKM come from the germline V gene. Trimming cost V 7 bases and J 3 bases; bases outside gene matches: 8. In DNA form, the CDR3 reads TGTGCCAGCAATCAGCTAGCGGGCAACTACAATGAGCAGTTCTTC. Translating gives CASNQLAGNYNEQFF.

CDR3 bases: TGTGCCAGCAGTTTAGACAGAGTTGGAAACACCATATATTTT. The encoded protein is CASSLDRVGNTIYF. This sequence joins TRBV2 and TRBJ1-3, with D possibly being TRBD1 (5 bases). The CDR3 is 14 residues long. Germline CDR1 reads SNHLY; CDR2 reads FYNNEI. The ends were cut back, 5 bases at V and 3 bases at J, with 11 bases in the middle. Looking up the rest from reference TRBV2 and TRBJ1-3 gives the full variable domain: EPEVTQTPSHQVTQMGQEVILRCVPISNHLYFYWYRQILGQKVEFLVSFYNNEISEKSEIFDDQFSVERPDGSNFTLKIRSTKLEDSAMYFCASSLDRVGNTIYFGEGSWLTVV.

This clone was picked up a small number of times. This chain joins TRBV2 and TRBJ1-5; D is possibly TRBD1 (5 bases). Deletions cut 1 base from V and 6 bases from J, with 10 bases between. The CDR3 runs 14 residues. The germline gives CDR1 SNHLY, CDR2 FYNNEI. Written as DNA, the CDR3 is TGTGCCAGCAGTGAAGAGGGGCTCGGTCAGCCCCAGCATTTT. Its translation: CASSEEGLGQPQHF. The full variable domain, its missing parts supplied by reference TRBV2 and TRBJ1-5, is EPEVTQTPSHQVTQMGQEVILRCVPISNHLYFYWYRQILGQKVEFLVSFYNNEISEKSEIFDDQFSVERPDGSNFTLKIRSTKLEDSAMYFCASSEEGLGQPQHFGDGTRLSIL.

The chain is built from TRBV14 and TRBJ1-3, with a possible D match to TRBD1 (5 bases). Germline V gene sequence: CDR1 SGHDN, CDR2 FVKESK. Trimming cost V 4 bases and J 4 bases, with 8 bases left between them. The CDR3 is made up of 13 amino acids. The CDR3 DNA reads TGTGCCAGCAGCCTGGGACTGGGAAACACCATATATTTT. This gives the protein CASSLGLGNTIYF.

This sequence joins TRBV7-8 and TRBJ2-5; the match to TRBD2 covers 7 bases. CDR1 SGHVS and CDR2 FQNEAQ come from the germline V gene. Trimming removed 1 base from V and 1 base from J; junction bases left unmatched: 0. The CDR3 is 14 amino acids. CDR3 sequence (DNA): TGTGCCAGCAGCTTAGGACTAGCCCAAGAGACCCAGTACTTC. Amino acid sequence: CASSLGLAQETQYF. Looking up the rest from reference TRBV7-8 and TRBJ2-5 gives the full variable domain: GAGVSQSPRYKVAKRGQDVALRCDPISGHVSLFWYQQALGQGPEFLTYFQNEAQLDKSGLPSDRFFAERPEGSVSTLKIQRTQQEDSAVYLCASSLGLAQETQYFGPGTRLLVL.

The chain employs TRBV7-2 and TRBJ2-1; D is possibly TRBD1 (6 bases). The germline CDR1 and CDR2 sequences are SGHTA and FQGNSA. This CDR3 contains 15 residues. Trimming pared 5 bases from V and 2 bases from J, leaving 13 bases between. CDR3 protein: CASSGPGTPYNEQFF. DNA of the CDR3: TGTGCCAGCAGCGGACCCGGGACACCCTACAATGAGCAGTTCTTC.

The V gene is TRBV2, the J gene TRBJ2-1, with 7 bases aligning to TRBD1. Germline CDR1 is SNHLY and CDR2 is FYNNEI. There are 13 residues in the CDR3. Trimming at V came to 9 bases and at J to 6 bases, leaving 8 bases not matched to a gene. This CDR3 reads CASTSDRSNEQFF. The CDR3 DNA sequence: TGTGCCAGTACCTCGGACAGGTCCAATGAGCAGTTCTTC.

The CDR3 DNA follows: TGTGCCAGCAGCCTGGGGGGAAGCGTCGACGAGCAGTACTTC. Protein product: CASSLGGSVDEQYF. The chain couples TRBV7-3 to TRBJ2-7; tentative D call: TRBD2 (6 bases). Trimming left V 5 bases short and J 5 bases short, with 16 bases between. This CDR3 spans 14 amino acids. CDR1 is SGHTA and CDR2 is FQGTGA in the germline V gene. Looking up the rest from reference TRBV7-3 and TRBJ2-7 gives the full variable domain: GAGVSQTPSNKVTEKGKYVELRCDPISGHTALYWYRQSLGQGPEFLIYFQGTGAADDSGLPNDRFFAVRPEGSVSTLKIQRTERGDSAVYLCASSLGGSVDEQYFGPGTRLTVT.